These T cell receptor beta chains were read from a single sample in a study of T cell repertoires in cytomegalovirus infection. From the reads, TCRdb called clonotypes with MiXCR, one entry per CDR3 protein. The repertoire holds about 250,000 distinct CDR3 sequences, around 6.2% seen once, with about 6.5% in the top ten. Sequencing used PBMCs. The receptor set was obtained from a human donor in good health (CMV status not recorded). Some clones in this sample may be carry-over from other donors' samples. CDR3s include the opening cysteine and the closing phenylalanine or tryptophan. D genes are given only for firm matches. Rows give clone size only sometimes, using once, few, many, or a class for an expanded clone.

CDR3 DNA: TGTGCCAGCAGCCCCGGGAACAGGGGCCACGAGCAGTACTTC
CDR3 protein: CASSPGNRGHEQYF
J gene: TRBJ2-7
D gene: TRBD1
V gene: TRBV11-3
clone size: many

CDR3 DNA: TGCAGTGCTAGAGCTTCAGGGAGGGATGAGCAGTTCTTC
CDR3 protein: CSARASGRDEQFF
J gene: TRBJ2-1
D gene: TRBD2
V gene: TRBV20-1
clone size: few

CDR3 DNA: TGTGCCAGCAGTCTGCCCCCTGAAGCTTTCTTT
CDR3 protein: CASSLPPEAFF
J gene: TRBJ1-1
D gene: .
V gene: TRBV28
clone size: many

CDR3 DNA: TGCGCCAGCAGCCAAGATCGAACAGGGACGAATCAGCCCCAGCATTTT
CDR3 protein: CASSQDRTGTNQPQHF
J gene: TRBJ1-5
D gene: .
V gene: TRBV4-1
clone size: many

CDR3 DNA: TGTGCCAGCAGTCCAAGGGGCGGACTAGCGGGGAAAAGCTACGAGCAGTACTTC
CDR3 protein: CASSPRGGLAGKSYEQYF
J gene: TRBJ2-7
D gene: TRBD2
V gene: TRBV12-3/TRBV12-4
clone size: many

CDR3 DNA: TGTGCCAGCAGTGGCGGGACGGCCTCAACTGGGGCCAACGTCCTGACTTTC
CDR3 protein: CASSGGTASTGANVLTF
J gene: TRBJ2-6
D gene: .
V gene: TRBV25-1
clone size: .

CDR3 DNA: TGCAGTGCTAGAGACCCCACAGATACGCAGTATTTT
CDR3 protein: CSARDPTDTQYF
J gene: TRBJ2-3
D gene: .
V gene: TRBV20-1
clone size: .

CDR3 DNA: TGTGCCAGCAGCTTAATTCTAGCGGGGGGACGAAATGAGCAGTTCTTC
CDR3 protein: CASSLILAGGRNEQFF
J gene: TRBJ2-1
D gene: TRBD2
V gene: TRBV7-8
clone size: many

CDR3 DNA: TGTGCCAGCAGTCAAGACCAGTCCTCTGGGCCCCAGCATTTT
CDR3 protein: CASSQDQSSGPQHF
J gene: TRBJ1-5
D gene: .
V gene: TRBV7-9
clone size: many

CDR3 DNA: TGTGCCAGCAGTTTGTTCGGTCGGACTGAAGCTTTCTTT
CDR3 protein: CASSLFGRTEAFF
J gene: TRBJ1-1
D gene: .
V gene: TRBV28
clone size: many

CDR3 DNA: TGTGCCAGCAGCTCCCGGAGGGAGGGGGCCAACGTCCTGACTTTC
CDR3 protein: CASSSRREGANVLTF
J gene: TRBJ2-6
D gene: .
V gene: TRBV6-2/TRBV6-3
clone size: many

CDR3 DNA: TGTGCCAGCAGCCGGGGGGGTGGCAATCAGCCCCAGCATTTT
CDR3 protein: CASSRGGGNQPQHF
J gene: TRBJ1-5
D gene: .
V gene: TRBV7-9
clone size: many

CDR3 DNA: TGCAGTGCTAGACCTGAGACAGGGGGCCCAGATACGCAGTATTTT
CDR3 protein: CSARPETGGPDTQYF
J gene: TRBJ2-3
D gene: TRBD1
V gene: TRBV20-1
clone size: few

CDR3 DNA: TGTGCCAGCAGCTTAGCAGGGGGCAAGAACACTGAAGCTTTCTTT
CDR3 protein: CASSLAGGKNTEAFF
J gene: TRBJ1-1
D gene: TRBD1
V gene: TRBV7-2
clone size: many

CDR3 DNA: TGCGCCAGCAGCCAAGAGAGGGCGGGGGGGCGGGAGACCCAGTACTTC
CDR3 protein: CASSQERAGGRETQYF
J gene: TRBJ2-5
D gene: TRBD2
V gene: TRBV4-1
clone size: many

CDR3 DNA: TGTGCCAGCAGTCTACCCCGCCTCTCTGGGGCCAACGTCCTGACTTTC
CDR3 protein: CASSLPRLSGANVLTF
J gene: TRBJ2-6
D gene: .
V gene: TRBV6-2/TRBV6-3
clone size: many

CDR3 DNA: TGTGCCAGCACCCTCGGGGGCGGGGAGCGCACAGATACGCAGTATTTT
CDR3 protein: CASTLGGGERTDTQYF
J gene: TRBJ2-3
D gene: .
V gene: TRBV6-6
clone size: many

CDR3 DNA: TGTGCCTGGAGAGGCGGCTCCTACGAGCAGTACTTC
CDR3 protein: CAWRGGSYEQYF
J gene: TRBJ2-7
D gene: .
V gene: TRBV30
clone size: many

CDR3 DNA: TGTGCTAGTGGTTCGCCACCGGGACTCAACTTC
CDR3 protein: CASGSPPGLNF
J gene: TRBJ1-2
D gene: .
V gene: TRBV12-5
clone size: many

CDR3 DNA: TGTGCCAGCAGCCCACAGGGGGCGCTTATCTATGGCTACACCTTC
CDR3 protein: CASSPQGALIYGYTF
J gene: TRBJ1-2
D gene: TRBD1
V gene: TRBV7-2
clone size: many

CDR3 DNA: TGTGCCAGCAGCACCGACATCACCTATGGCTACACCTTC
CDR3 protein: CASSTDITYGYTF
J gene: TRBJ1-2
D gene: .
V gene: TRBV7-2
clone size: many

CDR3 DNA: TGTGCCAGCAGCCGCGGGACAGGGTATGGAAACACCATATATTTT
CDR3 protein: CASSRGTGYGNTIYF
J gene: TRBJ1-3
D gene: TRBD1
V gene: TRBV11-2
clone size: many

CDR3 DNA: TGTGCCAGCAGCTTAGACATATCGTTAAATCAGCCCCAGCATTTT
CDR3 protein: CASSLDISLNQPQHF
J gene: TRBJ1-5
D gene: .
V gene: TRBV11-2
clone size: many

CDR3 DNA: TGCAGTGCTAGATCGGACAGGAGTGCCAACACTGAAGCTTTCTTT
CDR3 protein: CSARSDRSANTEAFF
J gene: TRBJ1-1
D gene: TRBD1
V gene: TRBV20-1
clone size: many

CDR3 DNA: TGTGCCAGCAGTGAGAGGATCGCAACTAATGAAAAACTGTTTTTT
CDR3 protein: CASSERIATNEKLFF
J gene: TRBJ1-4
D gene: .
V gene: TRBV28
clone size: few

CDR3 DNA: TGTGCCAGCAGTGAAGCGGGCCCCAGGGACTTCAATCAGCCCCAGCATTTT
CDR3 protein: CASSEAGPRDFNQPQHF
J gene: TRBJ1-5
D gene: .
V gene: TRBV2
clone size: many

CDR3 DNA: TGTGCCAGCAGCCAGGACAGTAGCGGGGAGACCCAGTACTTC
CDR3 protein: CASSQDSSGETQYF
J gene: TRBJ2-5
D gene: .
V gene: TRBV5-4
clone size: many

CDR3 DNA: TGTGCCAGCAGCTTATCCCCCGGTCTGGCTTTCTTT
CDR3 protein: CASSLSPGLAFF
J gene: TRBJ1-1
D gene: .
V gene: TRBV5-8
clone size: many

CDR3 DNA: TGCGCCAGCAGCCAAGTGGGCCCGGGGGCTGGCACCGGGGAGCTGTTTTTT
CDR3 protein: CASSQVGPGAGTGELFF
J gene: TRBJ2-2
D gene: .
V gene: TRBV4-1
clone size: .

CDR3 DNA: TGTGCCAGCAGCGCCGAGGGCAGGGGGGCCCGCGGCACCATATATTTT
CDR3 protein: CASSAEGRGARGTIYF
J gene: TRBJ1-3
D gene: TRBD1
V gene: TRBV7-9
clone size: many

CDR3 DNA: TGTGCCAGCAGTTACTCGGCTATGAGCGGGGGGGCCTACAATGAGCAGTTCTTC
CDR3 protein: CASSYSAMSGGAYNEQFF
J gene: TRBJ2-1
D gene: TRBD2
V gene: TRBV6-2/TRBV6-3
clone size: few

CDR3 DNA: TGTGCCAGCAGCCCCGGGGGGGAGTACACAGATACGCAGTATTTT
CDR3 protein: CASSPGGEYTDTQYF
J gene: TRBJ2-3
D gene: TRBD2
V gene: TRBV28
clone size: .

CDR3 DNA: TGCGCCAGCAGCCTCGGACAGTCCTCCTCTGGAAACACCATATATTTT
CDR3 protein: CASSLGQSSSGNTIYF
J gene: TRBJ1-3
D gene: .
V gene: TRBV5-1
clone size: many

CDR3 DNA: TGTGCCAGCAGCTCGGGACAGGGGAGCTATGGCTACACCTTC
CDR3 protein: CASSSGQGSYGYTF
J gene: TRBJ1-2
D gene: TRBD1
V gene: TRBV7-2
clone size: many

CDR3 DNA: TGCAGCGCCGGGGGACAGGGGGCAACGGTTGAGCAGTTCTTC
CDR3 protein: CSAGGQGATVEQFF
J gene: TRBJ2-1
D gene: TRBD1
V gene: TRBV29-1
clone size: .

CDR3 DNA: TGTGCCAGCAGCGGTACGGCCAGGGGGCCAGCTTTCTTT
CDR3 protein: CASSGTARGPAFF
J gene: TRBJ1-1
D gene: TRBD1
V gene: TRBV7-8
clone size: many

CDR3 DNA: TGTGCCAGCAGCCAAGGGGACAGGGACCGAGCTTTCTTT
CDR3 protein: CASSQGDRDRAFF
J gene: TRBJ1-1
D gene: TRBD1
V gene: TRBV14
clone size: many

CDR3 DNA: TGTGCCAGCAGTCCTAGGGGATCCAATTCACCCCTCCACTTT
CDR3 protein: CASSPRGSNSPLHF
J gene: TRBJ1-6
D gene: .
V gene: TRBV7-6
clone size: many

CDR3 DNA: TGCGCCAGCAGCTTTACTGGCGGGGGTAGTGAGACCCAGTACTTC
CDR3 protein: CASSFTGGGSETQYF
J gene: TRBJ2-5
D gene: TRBD2
V gene: TRBV5-1
clone size: many

CDR3 DNA: TGTGCCAGCAGTTTCGGCACAGGGACGGCGGAAAAACTGTTTTTT
CDR3 protein: CASSFGTGTAEKLFF
J gene: TRBJ1-4
D gene: .
V gene: TRBV12-3/TRBV12-4
clone size: few

CDR3 DNA: TGTGCCAGTAGTATCCCAACAGGGGATATTGGGGCCAACGTCCTGACTTTC
CDR3 protein: CASSIPTGDIGANVLTF
J gene: TRBJ2-6
D gene: TRBD1
V gene: TRBV19
clone size: many

CDR3 DNA: TGCGCCAGCAGCCAAGAAGGCAGACCCTACGAGCAGTACTTC
CDR3 protein: CASSQEGRPYEQYF
J gene: TRBJ2-7
D gene: .
V gene: TRBV4-1
clone size: many

CDR3 DNA: TGTGCCAGTAGTATTTACGGCGGAAGGAACACTGAAGCTTTCTTT
CDR3 protein: CASSIYGGRNTEAFF
J gene: TRBJ1-1
D gene: .
V gene: TRBV19
clone size: many

CDR3 DNA: TGTGCCAGCAGCTTGGTCGTTGGCGGCCTAGACACTGAAGCTTTCTTT
CDR3 protein: CASSLVVGGLDTEAFF
J gene: TRBJ1-1
D gene: .
V gene: TRBV5-5
clone size: .

CDR3 DNA: TGTGCCAGCAGCGGGAGAACAGGGGCCACTGAAGCTTTCTTT
CDR3 protein: CASSGRTGATEAFF
J gene: TRBJ1-1
D gene: TRBD1
V gene: TRBV9
clone size: .

CDR3 DNA: TGTGCCAGCAGTTACACAGGGGGGCGAAATGAGCAGTTCTTC
CDR3 protein: CASSYTGGRNEQFF
J gene: TRBJ2-1
D gene: TRBD1
V gene: TRBV6-2/TRBV6-3
clone size: many

CDR3 DNA: TGTGCCAGCTCACCTACGGCGGGCACCTACAATGAGCAGTTCTTC
CDR3 protein: CASSPTAGTYNEQFF
J gene: TRBJ2-1
D gene: .
V gene: TRBV18
clone size: many

CDR3 DNA: TGTGCCAGCAGCTTTACAGGGGTGGAGACCCAGTACTTC
CDR3 protein: CASSFTGVETQYF
J gene: TRBJ2-5
D gene: TRBD1
V gene: TRBV7-2
clone size: many

CDR3 DNA: TGCAGCGTGACCGGGAAGGGGTTTGCGCAGCCCCAGCATTTT
CDR3 protein: CSVTGKGFAQPQHF
J gene: TRBJ1-5
D gene: .
V gene: TRBV29-1
clone size: many